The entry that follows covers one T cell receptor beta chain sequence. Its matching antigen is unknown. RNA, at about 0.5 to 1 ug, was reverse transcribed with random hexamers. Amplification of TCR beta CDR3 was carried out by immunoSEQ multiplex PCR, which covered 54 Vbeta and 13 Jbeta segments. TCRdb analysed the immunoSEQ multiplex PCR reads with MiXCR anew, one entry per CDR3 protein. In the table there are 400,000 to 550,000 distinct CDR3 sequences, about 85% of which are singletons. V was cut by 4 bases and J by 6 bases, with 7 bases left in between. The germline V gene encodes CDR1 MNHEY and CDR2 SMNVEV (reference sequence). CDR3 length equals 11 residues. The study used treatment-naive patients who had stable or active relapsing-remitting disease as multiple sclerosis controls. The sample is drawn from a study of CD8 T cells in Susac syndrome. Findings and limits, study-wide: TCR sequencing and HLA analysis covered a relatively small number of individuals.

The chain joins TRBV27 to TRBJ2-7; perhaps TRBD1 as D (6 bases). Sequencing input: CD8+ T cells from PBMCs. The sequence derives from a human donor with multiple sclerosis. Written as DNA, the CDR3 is TGTGCCAGCAGTTACAGGGCCGAGCAGTACTTC. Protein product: CASSYRAEQYF.